The subject of this entry is one T cell receptor (beta chain). Germline CDR1 reads MNHEY; CDR2 reads SVGAGI. V was clipped by 2 bases and J by 7 bases, with 9 bases between them. This CDR3 contains 14 residues. This record comes from a study of control samples from healthy donors and cancer patients. Data came from immunoSEQ multiplex PCR; TCRdb stores just in-frame clones and leaves some out. Of about 90,000 clones detected, approximately 93% appear once; the ten largest clones hold approximately 1.5%. V is TRBV6-5 and J is TRBJ1-6, with D perhaps TRBD1 (5 bases). This receptor was taken from a woman in her thirties in good health. Sequencing used blood. The CDR3 sequence is CASSYQGINSPLHF. CDR3 DNA sequence: TGTGCCAGCAGTTACCAGGGTATCAATTCACCCCTCCACTTT.